This section outlines one TCR beta chain sequence together with its context. The sample belongs to a study of T cell changes during pregnancy in multiple sclerosis. Profiling relied on immunoSEQ multiplex PCR, and the TCRdb table lists in-frame clones only, not all of them. The sample includes 64,000 or so clones, approximately 96% of them seen just once. The CDR3 totals 15 residues. In germline, CDR1 is MGHRA, CDR2 YSYEKL. Trimming shortened V by 3 bases and J by 3 bases, and 13 bases separated the two germline ends. This material consisted of CD8+ T cells from peripheral blood mononuclear cells, taken after pregnancy. This TCR came from a female donor with multiple sclerosis, enrolled in a pregnancy study. J is TRBJ2-3 and V is TRBV4-1; tentatively, D is TRBD1 (5 bases). CDR3 nucleotide sequence: TGCGCCAGCAGCCAGCAAGGACAAGGAACAGATACGCAGTATTTT. Protein: CASSQQGQGTDTQYF.